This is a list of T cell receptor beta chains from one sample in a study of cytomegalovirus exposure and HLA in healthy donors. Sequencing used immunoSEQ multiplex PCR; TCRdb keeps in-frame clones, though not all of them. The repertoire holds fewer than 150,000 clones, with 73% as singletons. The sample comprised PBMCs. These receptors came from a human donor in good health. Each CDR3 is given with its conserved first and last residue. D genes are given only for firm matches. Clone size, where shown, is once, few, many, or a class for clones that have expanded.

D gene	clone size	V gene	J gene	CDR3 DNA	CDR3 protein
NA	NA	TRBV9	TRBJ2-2	TGTGCCAGCAGCGCGGGACTTTTGAACACCGGGGAGCTGTTTTTT	CASSAGLLNTGELFF
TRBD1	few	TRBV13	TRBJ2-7	TGTGCCAGCAGCTCGGACAGGGGGAAGACCTACGAGCAGTACTTC	CASSSDRGKTYEQYF
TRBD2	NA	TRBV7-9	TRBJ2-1	TGTTCCAGCAGCTTCTCTAGCGGGGGGGGAAGCTCCTACAATGAGCAGTTCTTC	CSSSFSSGGGSSYNEQFF
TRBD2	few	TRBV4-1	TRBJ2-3	TGCGCCAGCAGCCAGGGGCGACTAGCGGCCACAGATACGCAGTATTTT	CASSQGRLAATDTQYF
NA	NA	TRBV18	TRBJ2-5	TGTGCCAGCTCATATACAGGGACGGAGACCCAGTACTTC	CASSYTGTETQYF
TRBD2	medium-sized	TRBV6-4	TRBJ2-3	TGTGCCAGCAGTGTTTCAAGCGGGGGGGCCACAGATACGCAGTATTTT	CASSVSSGGATDTQYF
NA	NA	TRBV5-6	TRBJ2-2	TGTGCCAGCAGCTTGGATCTATACACCGGGGAGCTGTTTTTT	CASSLDLYTGELFF
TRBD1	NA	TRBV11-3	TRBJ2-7	TGTGCCAGCAGCTCCGGACAGGGCCAAGGTTACGAGCAGTACTTC	CASSSGQGQGYEQYF
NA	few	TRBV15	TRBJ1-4	TGTGCCACCAGCAATAGCCCAACTAATGAAAAACTGTTTTTT	CATSNSPTNEKLFF
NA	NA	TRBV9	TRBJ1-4	TGTGCCAGCAGCGTAGGCGGGGGCTCTAATGAAAAACTGTTTTTT	CASSVGGGSNEKLFF
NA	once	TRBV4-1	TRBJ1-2	TGCGCCAGCAGCCAAGTAAATTGGCAGGACAAATACTATGGCTACACCTTC	CASSQVNWQDKYYGYTF
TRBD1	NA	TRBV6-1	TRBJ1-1	TGTGCCAGCAGACGGACAGGGCCGAACACTGAAGCTTTCTTT	CASRRTGPNTEAFF
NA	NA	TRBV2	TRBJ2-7	TGTGCCAGCAGTGAAGGCAGTCTCTCCTACGAGCAGTACTTC	CASSEGSLSYEQYF
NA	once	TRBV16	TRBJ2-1	TGTGCCAGCAGCCTTAGACTAGGTCCCAGCTCCTACAATGAGCAGTTCTTC	CASSLRLGPSSYNEQFF
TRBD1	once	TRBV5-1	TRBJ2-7	TGCGCCAGCAGCTACAGGGGGAACTCCTACGAGCAGTACTTC	CASSYRGNSYEQYF
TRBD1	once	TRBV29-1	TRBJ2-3	TGCAGCGTTAGGGGGACAGGGGGCCTAGATACGCAGTATTTT	CSVRGTGGLDTQYF
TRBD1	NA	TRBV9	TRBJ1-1	TGTGCCAGCAGCGAGGAGCCACAGGGGGCTCGCACTGAAGCTTTCTTT	CASSEEPQGARTEAFF
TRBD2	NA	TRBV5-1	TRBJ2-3	TGCGCCAGCAGCTTGAGGCTAGCGGGGGGGCTCATCACAGATACGCAGTATTTT	CASSLRLAGGLITDTQYF
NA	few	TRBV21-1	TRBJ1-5	TGTGCCAGCAGCAAAGTCAGGGTAAATCAGCCCCAGCATTTT	CASSKVRVNQPQHF
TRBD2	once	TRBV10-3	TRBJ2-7	TGTGCCATCAGTGATCCTGCGCGGGAGTGGTACTTC	CAISDPAREWYF
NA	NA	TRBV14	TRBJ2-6	TGTGCCAGCAGCGCCCCGCGCAGGCCTTCTGGGGCCAACGTCCTGACTTTC	CASSAPRRPSGANVLTF
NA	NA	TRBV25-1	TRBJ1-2	TGTGCCAGCAGTCCTACAGGGTGGGTTGACTATGGCTACACCTTC	CASSPTGWVDYGYTF
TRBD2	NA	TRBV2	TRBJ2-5	TGTGCCAGCAGTTCTAGCGGTCTGGGGGAGACCCAGTACTTC	CASSSSGLGETQYF
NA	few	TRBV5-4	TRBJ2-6	TGTGCCAGCAGCGCTACGCCCTCTGGGGCCAACGTCCTGACTTTC	CASSATPSGANVLTF
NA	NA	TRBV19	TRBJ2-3	TGTGCCAGTAGTATGCGAACAGGGCCAAGCACAGATACGCAGTATTTT	CASSMRTGPSTDTQYF
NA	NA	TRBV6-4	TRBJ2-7	TGTGCCAGCAGGGGAGGCAAAACCTACGAGCAGTACTTC	CASRGGKTYEQYF
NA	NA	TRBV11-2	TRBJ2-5	TGTGCCAGCAGCTTAGGTGTGGCGGAAGAGACCCAGTACTTC	CASSLGVAEETQYF
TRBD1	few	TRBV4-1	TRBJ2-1	TGCGCCAGCAGCCAGACGCCGGGACAGGGTTACAATGAGCAGTTCTTC	CASSQTPGQGYNEQFF
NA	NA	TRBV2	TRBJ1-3	TGTGCCAGCAGTCTTTCGGGGGTGGCTGGAAACACCATATATTTT	CASSLSGVAGNTIYF
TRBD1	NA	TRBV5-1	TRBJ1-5	TGCGCCAGCAGCCCAGGACAGGGAGGGTGGAGCAATCAGCCCCAGCATTTT	CASSPGQGGWSNQPQHF
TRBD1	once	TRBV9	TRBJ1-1	TGTGCCAGCAGCCTACAGGACAGGGGGGATCGCCCCCCATTATTCAGGACTGAAGCTTTCTTT	CASSLQDRGDRPPLFRTEAFF
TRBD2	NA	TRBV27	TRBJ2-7	TGTGCCAGCAGTCTCGCGGGGGGGGCCGGGGAGCAGTACTTC	CASSLAGGAGEQYF
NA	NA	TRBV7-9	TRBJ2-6	TGTGCCAGCAGCTTACTTTCGGGTTCTGGGGCCAACGTCCTGACTTTC	CASSLLSGSGANVLTF
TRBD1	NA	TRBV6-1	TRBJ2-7	TGTGCCAGCAGTGAGGGACAGGGCAGGTACGAGCAGTACTTC	CASSEGQGRYEQYF
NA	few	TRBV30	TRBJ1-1	TGTGCCTGGTATATCGAGGGGGTGAAAGCTGAAGCTTTCTTT	CAWYIEGVKAEAFF
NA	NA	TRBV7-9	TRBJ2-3	TGTGCCAGCAGCCCGACACTTAGCACAGATACGCAGTATTTT	CASSPTLSTDTQYF
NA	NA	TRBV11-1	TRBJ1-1	TGTGCCAGCAGGATCGGGAGAAACACTGAAGCTTTCTTT	CASRIGRNTEAFF
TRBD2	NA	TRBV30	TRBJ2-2	TGTGCCTGGAGCGAATCTGGGACTAGCCGTTTTTTT	CAWSESGTSRFF
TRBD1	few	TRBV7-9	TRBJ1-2	TGTGCCAGCAGCTCTGACAGGGTTGGTGGCTACACCTTC	CASSSDRVGGYTF
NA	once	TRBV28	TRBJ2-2	TGTGCCAGCAGTTTATGGCCGGGGGACAGCCCCACCGGGGAGCTGTTTTTT	CASSLWPGDSPTGELFF
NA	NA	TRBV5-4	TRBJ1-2	TGTGCCAGCAGCTTAATCGGGAACCTCAGGGGCTACACCTTC	CASSLIGNLRGYTF
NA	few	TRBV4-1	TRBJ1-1	TGCGCCAGCAGCCAAGACCGGGGGGGCACTGAAGCTTTCTTT	CASSQDRGGTEAFF